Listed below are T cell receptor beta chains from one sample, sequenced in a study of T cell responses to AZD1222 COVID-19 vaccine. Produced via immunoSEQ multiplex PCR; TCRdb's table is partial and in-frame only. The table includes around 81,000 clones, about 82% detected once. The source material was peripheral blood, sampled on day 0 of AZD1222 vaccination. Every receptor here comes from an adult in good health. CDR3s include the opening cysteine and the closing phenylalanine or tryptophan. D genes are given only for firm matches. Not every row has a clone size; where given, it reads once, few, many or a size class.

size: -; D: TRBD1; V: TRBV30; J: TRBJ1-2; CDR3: CAGTASPGDGYTF; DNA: TGTGCCGGGACAGCCTCGCCGGGGGATGGCTACACCTTC
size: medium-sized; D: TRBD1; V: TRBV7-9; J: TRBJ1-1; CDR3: CASSTGQGNTEAFF; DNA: TGTGCCAGCAGCACCGGACAGGGAAACACTGAAGCTTTCTTT
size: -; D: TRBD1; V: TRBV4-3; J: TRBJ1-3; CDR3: CASSQDFGNSGTGGNTIYF; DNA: TGCGCCAGCAGCCAAGACTTCGGGAATTCCGGGACAGGGGGAAACACCATATATTTT
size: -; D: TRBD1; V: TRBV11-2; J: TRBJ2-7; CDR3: CASSTGTGTTYEQYF; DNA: TGTGCCAGCAGCACCGGGACAGGGACTACCTACGAGCAGTACTTC
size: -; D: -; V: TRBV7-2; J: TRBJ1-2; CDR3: CASSLDRLPHGYTF; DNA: TGTGCCAGCAGCTTAGACAGGTTACCTCATGGCTACACCTTC
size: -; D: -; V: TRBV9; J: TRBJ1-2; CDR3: CASTLSGGTNYGYTF; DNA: TGTGCCAGCACCCTCTCGGGGGGAACCAACTATGGCTACACCTTC
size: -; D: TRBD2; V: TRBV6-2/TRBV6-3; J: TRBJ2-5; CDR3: CASSYGVSGGAQYF; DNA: TGTGCCAGCAGTTATGGAGTTAGCGGGGGGGCCCAGTACTTC
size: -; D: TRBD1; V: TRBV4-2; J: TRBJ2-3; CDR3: CASSQERPGGGTDTQYF; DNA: TGTGCCAGCAGCCAAGAGCGGCCAGGGGGTGGGACAGATACGCAGTATTTT
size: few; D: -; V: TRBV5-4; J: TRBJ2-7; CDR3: CASSPGVAAGEQYF; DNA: TGTGCCAGCAGCCCCGGGGTAGCGGCCGGCGAGCAGTACTTC
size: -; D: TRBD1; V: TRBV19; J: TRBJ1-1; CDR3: CASSTAQGVTEAFF; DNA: TGTGCCAGTAGTACGGCTCAGGGGGTCACTGAAGCTTTCTTT
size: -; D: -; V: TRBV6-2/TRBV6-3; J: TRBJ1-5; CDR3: CASSYIQGRNQPQHF; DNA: TGTGCCAGCAGTTACATCCAGGGACGCAATCAGCCCCAGCATTTT
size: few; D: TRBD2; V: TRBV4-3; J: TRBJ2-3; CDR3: CASSQGSGGGTDTQYF; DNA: TGCGCCAGCAGCCAAGGGAGCGGGGGAGGCACAGATACGCAGTATTTT
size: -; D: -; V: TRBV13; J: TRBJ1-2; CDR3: CASSATGRLAYGYTF; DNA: TGTGCCAGCAGCGCCACGGGACGGTTAGCTTATGGCTACACCTTC
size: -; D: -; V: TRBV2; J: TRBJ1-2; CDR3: CASKGTNYGYTF; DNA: TGTGCCAGCAAAGGAACTAACTATGGCTACACCTTC
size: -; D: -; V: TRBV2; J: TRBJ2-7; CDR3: CASSAPDRVLWGVSDEQYF; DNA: TGTGCCAGCAGTGCCCCCGACAGGGTTCTCTGGGGGGTATCGGACGAGCAGTACTTC
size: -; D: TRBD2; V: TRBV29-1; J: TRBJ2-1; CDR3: CSVEREGFYNEQFF; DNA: TGCAGCGTTGAGCGGGAGGGCTTCTACAATGAGCAGTTCTTC
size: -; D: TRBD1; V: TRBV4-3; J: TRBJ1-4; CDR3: CASSPPGQIHEKLFF; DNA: TGCGCCAGCAGCCCTCCGGGACAGATACATGAAAAACTGTTTTTT
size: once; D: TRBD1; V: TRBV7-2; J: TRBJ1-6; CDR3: CASSIRGRTGASPLHF; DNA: TGTGCCAGCAGCATTAGGGGCCGGACAGGGGCTTCACCCCTCCACTTT
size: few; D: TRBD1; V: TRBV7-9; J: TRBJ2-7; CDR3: CASHPRTGDDYEQYF; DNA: TGTGCCAGCCATCCTAGGACAGGGGATGACTACGAGCAGTACTTC
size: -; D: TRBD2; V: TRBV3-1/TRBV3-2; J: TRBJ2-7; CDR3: CASSTRGSGRGGRAGYEQYF; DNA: TGTGCCAGCAGCACCCGGGGTTCGGGCCGAGGAGGGAGGGCCGGGTACGAGCAGTACTTC
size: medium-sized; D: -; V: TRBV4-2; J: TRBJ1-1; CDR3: CASSQTLQTVNTEAFF; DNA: TGTGCCAGCAGCCAAACTCTCCAGACAGTGAACACTGAAGCTTTCTTT
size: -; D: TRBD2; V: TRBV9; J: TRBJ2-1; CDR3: CASSASGVVNEQFF; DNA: TGTGCCAGCAGCGCAAGCGGGGTGGTTAATGAGCAGTTCTTC
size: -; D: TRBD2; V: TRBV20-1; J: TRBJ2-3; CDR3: CSASLTAGGSDTQYF; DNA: TGCAGTGCTAGTCTAACGGCGGGAGGCTCAGATACGCAGTATTTT
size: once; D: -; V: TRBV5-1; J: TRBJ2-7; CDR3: CASSLAYRDEQYF; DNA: TGCGCCAGCAGCTTGGCCTATAGGGACGAGCAGTACTTC
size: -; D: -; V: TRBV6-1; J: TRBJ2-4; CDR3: CASSEGGPKNIQYF; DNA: TGTGCCAGCAGTGAAGGGGGGCCCAAAAACATTCAGTACTTC
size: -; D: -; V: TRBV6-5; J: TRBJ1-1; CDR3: CASSYGADAEAFF; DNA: TGTGCCAGCAGTTACGGGGCGGATGCTGAAGCTTTCTTT
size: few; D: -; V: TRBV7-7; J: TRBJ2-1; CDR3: CASSLAGASNNEQFF; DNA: TGTGCCAGCAGCTTAGCGGGAGCCTCTAACAATGAGCAGTTCTTC
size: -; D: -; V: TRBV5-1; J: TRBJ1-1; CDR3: CASSPMEANTEAFF; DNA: TGCGCCAGCAGCCCTATGGAGGCAAACACTGAAGCTTTCTTT
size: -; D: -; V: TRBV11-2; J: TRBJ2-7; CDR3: CASSLALVYEQYF; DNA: TGTGCCAGCAGCTTAGCCCTCGTCTACGAGCAGTACTTC
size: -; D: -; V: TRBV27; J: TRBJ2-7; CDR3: CASSLGVRYEQYF; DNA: TGTGCCAGCAGTCTCGGGGTTCGGTACGAGCAGTACTTC
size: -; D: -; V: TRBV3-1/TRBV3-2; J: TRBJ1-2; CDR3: CASSQTIGGVYGYTF; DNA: TGTGCCAGCAGCCAAACTATCGGTGGAGTCTATGGCTACACCTTC
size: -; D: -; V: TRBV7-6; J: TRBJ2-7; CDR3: CASSLLTGMTYEQYF; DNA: TGTGCCAGCAGCCTACTCACAGGGATGACCTACGAGCAGTACTTC
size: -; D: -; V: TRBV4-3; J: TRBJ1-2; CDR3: CASSQGTRGFGYTF; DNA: TGCGCCAGCAGCCAAGGGACAAGGGGGTTCGGCTACACCTTC
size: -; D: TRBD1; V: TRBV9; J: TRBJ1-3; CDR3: CASSATGGNTIYF; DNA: TGTGCCAGCAGCGCGACAGGGGGAAACACCATATATTTT
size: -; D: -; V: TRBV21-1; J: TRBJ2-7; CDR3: CASTKERRGFRDRSYEQYF; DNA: TGTGCCAGCACCAAAGAGAGGAGAGGATTCCGGGACAGGTCCTACGAGCAGTACTTC
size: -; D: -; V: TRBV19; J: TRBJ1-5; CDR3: CASRTEGRSDQPQHF; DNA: TGTGCCAGTCGGACGGAGGGGCGGTCTGATCAGCCCCAGCATTTT
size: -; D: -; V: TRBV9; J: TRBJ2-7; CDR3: CASSVGQGLGGEQYF; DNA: TGTGCCAGCAGCGTAGGTCAGGGCCTGGGTGGGGAGCAGTACTTC
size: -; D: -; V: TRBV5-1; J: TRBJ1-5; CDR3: CASSLGADQPQHF; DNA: TGCGCCAGCAGCTTGGGGGCCGATCAGCCCCAGCATTTT
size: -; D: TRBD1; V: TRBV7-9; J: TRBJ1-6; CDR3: CASSPTGEHSPLHF; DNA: TGTGCCAGCAGCCCTACAGGGGAACATTCACCCCTCCACTTT
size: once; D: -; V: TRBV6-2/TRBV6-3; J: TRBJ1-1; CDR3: CASSSLTESPQAFF; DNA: TGTGCCAGCAGTTCTTTGACAGAGAGCCCACAGGCTTTCTTT
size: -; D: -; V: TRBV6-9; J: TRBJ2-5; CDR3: CASSYSTGPAETQYF; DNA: TGTGCCAGCAGTTATTCGACAGGCCCCGCCGAGACCCAGTACTTC
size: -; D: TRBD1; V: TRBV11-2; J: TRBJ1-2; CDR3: CASSRMRDRGLRGYTF; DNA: TGTGCCAGCAGCCGCATGCGCGACAGGGGGCTGAGGGGCTACACCTTC
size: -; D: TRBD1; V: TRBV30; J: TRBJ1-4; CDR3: CAWSVGQGTTNEKLFF; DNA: TGTGCCTGGAGTGTAGGACAGGGGACAACTAATGAAAAACTGTTTTTT
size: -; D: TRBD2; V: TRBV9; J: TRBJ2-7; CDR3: CASSPTSGAEGEQYF; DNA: TGTGCCAGCAGCCCGACCAGCGGGGCTGAGGGGGAGCAGTACTTC
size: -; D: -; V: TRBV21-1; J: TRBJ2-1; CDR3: CATPGRGWCEQFF; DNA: TGTGCCACCCCCGGACGAGGTTGGTGTGAGCAGTTCTTC
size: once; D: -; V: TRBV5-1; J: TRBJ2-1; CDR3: CASSLLGTSSYNEQFF; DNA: TGCGCCAGCAGCTTGTTGGGGACGTCCTCCTACAATGAGCAGTTCTTC
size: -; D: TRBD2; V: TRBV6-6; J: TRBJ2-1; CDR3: CASRIAGDYNEQFF; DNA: TGTGCCAGCAGAATAGCGGGGGATTACAATGAGCAGTTCTTC
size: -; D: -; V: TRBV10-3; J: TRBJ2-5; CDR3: CAISESGGMKTQYF; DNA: TGTGCCATCAGTGAGTCAGGGGGTATGAAGACCCAGTACTTC
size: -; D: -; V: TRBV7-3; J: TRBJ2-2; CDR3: CASSLKGTGELFF; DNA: TGTGCCAGCAGCTTAAAGGGAACCGGGGAGCTGTTTTTT
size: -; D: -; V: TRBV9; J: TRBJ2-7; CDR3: CASSVEVGGSSYEQYF; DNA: TGTGCCAGCAGCGTAGAGGTCGGAGGGAGCTCCTACGAGCAGTACTTC
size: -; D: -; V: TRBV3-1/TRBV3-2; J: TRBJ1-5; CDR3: CASSQGENQPQHF; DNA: TGTGCCAGCAGCCAAGGAGAGAATCAGCCCCAGCATTTT